A selection of T cell receptor beta chains follows, all from one sample in a study of blood T cell repertoires in COVID-19. Assay used: immunoSEQ multiplex PCR; TCRdb lists only in-frame clones, some missing. The table lists about 310,000 clones, about nine tenths of them singletons. Sequencing was done on a sample of PBMCs or T cells enriched from blood (not recorded which). The receptors shown here come from a woman between 40 and 55 years old who had recovered from COVID-19. The CDR3 runs from the conserved cysteine through the conserved F or W. Each record gives: CDR3 length, clone size, V gene, D gene, J gene, CDR3 DNA, CDR3 protein. The D gene is left open where the match is weak. Not every row has a clone size; where given, it reads once, few, many or a size class.

CDR3 length: 17
clone size: .
V gene: TRBV7-2
D gene: .
J gene: TRBJ2-1
CDR3 DNA: TGTGCCAGCAGCTCCCGGGATAGCCAAAGCTCCTACAATGAGCAGTTCTTC
CDR3 protein: CASSSRDSQSSYNEQFF

CDR3 length: 15
clone size: .
V gene: TRBV6-5
D gene: .
J gene: TRBJ2-1
CDR3 DNA: TGTGCCAGCAGCCTTAGCGGAACCCTAAACAATGAGCAGTTCTTC
CDR3 protein: CASSLSGTLNNEQFF

CDR3 length: 15
clone size: few
V gene: TRBV10-3
D gene: .
J gene: TRBJ2-7
CDR3 DNA: TGTGCCATCAGTGAGTCAACACTAGAGGACTACGAGCAGTACTTC
CDR3 protein: CAISESTLEDYEQYF

CDR3 length: 16
clone size: few
V gene: TRBV9
D gene: .
J gene: TRBJ1-6
CDR3 DNA: TGTGCCAGCAGCGTAGCTCACGGGGTAGCGGATTCACCCCTCCACTTT
CDR3 protein: CASSVAHGVADSPLHF

CDR3 length: 12
clone size: .
V gene: TRBV6-5
D gene: TRBD1
J gene: TRBJ1-2
CDR3 DNA: TGTGCCAGCAGTCGACAGGGGCCGAACTACACCTTC
CDR3 protein: CASSRQGPNYTF

CDR3 length: 16
clone size: .
V gene: TRBV10-3
D gene: TRBD2
J gene: TRBJ2-7
CDR3 DNA: TGTGCCATCAGTGAGTCCGGCGGGAGAGCCGGTTACGAGCAGTACTTC
CDR3 protein: CAISESGGRAGYEQYF

CDR3 length: 14
clone size: few
V gene: TRBV2
D gene: TRBD1
J gene: TRBJ2-5
CDR3 DNA: TGTGCCAGCAGTCCAACAGGGGGCCGGGAGACCCAGTACTTC
CDR3 protein: CASSPTGGRETQYF

CDR3 length: 12
clone size: .
V gene: TRBV3-1/TRBV3-2
D gene: .
J gene: TRBJ2-7
CDR3 DNA: TGTGCCAGCAGCCAGACAGTGCACGAGCAGTACTTC
CDR3 protein: CASSQTVHEQYF

CDR3 length: 14
clone size: .
V gene: TRBV30
D gene: .
J gene: TRBJ1-1
CDR3 DNA: TGTGCCTGGAGCCCTTTTGGTAGGAGGCTTGAAGCTTTCTTT
CDR3 protein: CAWSPFGRRLEAFF

CDR3 length: 16
clone size: .
V gene: TRBV9
D gene: TRBD2
J gene: TRBJ2-1
CDR3 DNA: TGTGCCAGCAGCGCCTCTACTAGCGGGAACTACAATGAGCAGTTCTTC
CDR3 protein: CASSASTSGNYNEQFF